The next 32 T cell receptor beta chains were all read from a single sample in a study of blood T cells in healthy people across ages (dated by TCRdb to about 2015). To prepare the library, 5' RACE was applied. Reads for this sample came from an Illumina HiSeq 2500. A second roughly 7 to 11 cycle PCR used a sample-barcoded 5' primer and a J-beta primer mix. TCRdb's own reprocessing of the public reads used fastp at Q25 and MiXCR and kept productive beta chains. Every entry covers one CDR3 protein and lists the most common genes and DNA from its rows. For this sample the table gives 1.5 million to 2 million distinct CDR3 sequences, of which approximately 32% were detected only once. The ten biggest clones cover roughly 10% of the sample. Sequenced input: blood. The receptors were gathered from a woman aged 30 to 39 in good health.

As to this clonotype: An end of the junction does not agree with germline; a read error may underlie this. The CDR3 bases are TGTAGTGCTAGGTACGGCCGGGACTGGAGCACAGATACGCAGTATTTT. Its translation: CSARYGRDWSTDTQYF. J is TRBJ2-3 and V is TRBV20-1; a possible D gene is TRBD2 (6 bases). Germline V gene data show CDR1 as DFQATT and CDR2 as SNEGSKA (reference sequence). This CDR3 spans 16 amino acids.

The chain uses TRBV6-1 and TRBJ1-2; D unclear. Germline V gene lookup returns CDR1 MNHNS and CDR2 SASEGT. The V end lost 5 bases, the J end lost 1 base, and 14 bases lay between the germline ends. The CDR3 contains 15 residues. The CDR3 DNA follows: TGTGCCAGCAGTCAATCATATCAGCTTAACTATGGCTACACCTTC. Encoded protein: CASSQSYQLNYGYTF.

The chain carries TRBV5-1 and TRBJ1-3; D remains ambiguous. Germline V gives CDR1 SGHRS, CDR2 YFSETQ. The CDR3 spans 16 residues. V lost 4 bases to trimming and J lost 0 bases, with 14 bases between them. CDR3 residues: CASSEDSSSSGNTIYF. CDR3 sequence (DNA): TGCGCCAGCAGCGAAGACTCCTCCAGCTCTGGAAACACCATATATTTT.

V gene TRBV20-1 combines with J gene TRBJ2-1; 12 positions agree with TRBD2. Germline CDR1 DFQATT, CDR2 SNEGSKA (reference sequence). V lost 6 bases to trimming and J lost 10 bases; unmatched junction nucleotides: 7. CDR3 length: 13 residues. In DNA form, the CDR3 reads TGCAGTGCCAGACTAGCGGGGGTTCGGGAGCAGTTCTTC. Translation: CSARLAGVREQFF.

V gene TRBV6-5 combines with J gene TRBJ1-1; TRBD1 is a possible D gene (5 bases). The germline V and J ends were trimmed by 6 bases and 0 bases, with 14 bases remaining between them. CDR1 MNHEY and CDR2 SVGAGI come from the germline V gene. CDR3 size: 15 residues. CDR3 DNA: TGTGCCAGCAGCAAAAGACAGCTATTGAACACTGAAGCTTTCTTT. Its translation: CASSKRQLLNTEAFF.

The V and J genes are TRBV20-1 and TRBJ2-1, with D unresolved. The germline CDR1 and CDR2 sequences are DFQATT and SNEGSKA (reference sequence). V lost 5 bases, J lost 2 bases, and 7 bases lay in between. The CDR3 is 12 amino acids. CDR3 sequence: CSAPPPYNEQFF. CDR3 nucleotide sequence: TGCAGTGCTCCCCCACCCTACAATGAGCAGTTCTTC.

The CDR3, as DNA: TGTGCCAGCAGTTTAAGGTGGACAGGGGGCGTCGGTCAGCCCCAGCATTTT. This encodes CASSLRWTGGVGQPQHF. V is TRBV27 and J is TRBJ1-5, with TRBD1 matching over 11 bases. This CDR3 is 17 amino acids long. The J segment lost 6 bases and the V segment lost 2 bases, leaving 9 bases of the junction unmatched. CDR1 and CDR2 (germline): MNHEY, SMNVEV (reference sequence).

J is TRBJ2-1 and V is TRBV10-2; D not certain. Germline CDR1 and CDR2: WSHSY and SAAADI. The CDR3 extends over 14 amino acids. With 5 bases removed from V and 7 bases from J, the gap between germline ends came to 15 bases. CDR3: CASSFVKLRNEQFF. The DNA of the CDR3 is TGCGCCAGCAGTTTTGTTAAGCTAAGAAATGAGCAGTTCTTC.

CDR3 DNA: TGTGCCAGCAGTCAGCGGGGGGGCAGTGAGCAGTTCTTC. As protein: CASSQRGGSEQFF. The rearrangement links TRBV6-4 to TRBJ2-1, with 10 bases fitting TRBD2. This CDR3 is 13 amino acids long. V shed 5 bases, J shed 9 bases, and the junction held 4 bases outside the gene matches. From germline, CDR1 is MRHNA and CDR2 SNTAGT.

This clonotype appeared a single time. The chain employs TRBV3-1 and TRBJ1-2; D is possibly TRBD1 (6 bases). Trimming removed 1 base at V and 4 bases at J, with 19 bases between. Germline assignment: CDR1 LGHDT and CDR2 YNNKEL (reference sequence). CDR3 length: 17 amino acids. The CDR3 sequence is CASSQVQQGILIYGYTF. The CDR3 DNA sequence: TGTGCCAGCAGCCAAGTCCAACAGGGTATTCTTATCTATGGCTACACCTTC.

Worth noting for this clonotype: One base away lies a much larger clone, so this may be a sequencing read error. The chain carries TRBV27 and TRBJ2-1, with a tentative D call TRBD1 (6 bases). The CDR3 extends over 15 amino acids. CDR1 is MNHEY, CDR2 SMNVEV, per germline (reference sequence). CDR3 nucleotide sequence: TGTGCCAGCAGACAGGGATCGATCTCCTACAATGGGCAGTTCTTC. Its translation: CASRQGSISYNGQFF.

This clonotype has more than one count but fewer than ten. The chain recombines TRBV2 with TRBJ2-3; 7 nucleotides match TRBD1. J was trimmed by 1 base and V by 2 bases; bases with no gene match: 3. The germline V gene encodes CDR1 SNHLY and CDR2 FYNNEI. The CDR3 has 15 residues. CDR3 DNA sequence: TGTGCCAGCAGTGAACAGGGGGTCGGCACAGATACGCAGTATTTT. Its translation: CASSEQGVGTDTQYF.

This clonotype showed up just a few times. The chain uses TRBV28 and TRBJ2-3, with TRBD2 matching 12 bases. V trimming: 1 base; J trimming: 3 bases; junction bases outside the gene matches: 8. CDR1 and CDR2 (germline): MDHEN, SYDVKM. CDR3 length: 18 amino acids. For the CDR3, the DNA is TGTGCCAGCAGTTTATCCGGAACGACTAGCGGGAGAACAGATACGCAGTATTTT. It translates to CASSLSGTTSGRTDTQYF.

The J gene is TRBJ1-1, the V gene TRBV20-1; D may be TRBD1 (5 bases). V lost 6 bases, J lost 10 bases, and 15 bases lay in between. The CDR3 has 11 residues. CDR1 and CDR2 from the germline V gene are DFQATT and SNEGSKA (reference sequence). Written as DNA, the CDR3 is TGCAGTGCCTCCAACGGGGCAGGAGCTTTCTTT. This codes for CSASNGAGAFF.

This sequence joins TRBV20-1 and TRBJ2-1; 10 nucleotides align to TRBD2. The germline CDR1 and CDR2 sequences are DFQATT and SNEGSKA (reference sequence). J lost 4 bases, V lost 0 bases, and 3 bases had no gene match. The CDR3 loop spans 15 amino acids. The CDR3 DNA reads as TGCAGTGCTAGAGAGGGACTAGCGAATTACAATGAGCAGTTCTTC. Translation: CSAREGLANYNEQFF.

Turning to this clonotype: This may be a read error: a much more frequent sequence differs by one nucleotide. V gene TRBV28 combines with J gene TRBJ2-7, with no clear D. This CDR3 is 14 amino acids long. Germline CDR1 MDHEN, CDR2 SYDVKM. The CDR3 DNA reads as TGTGCCAACAGTCTGACACGTTCAGAACACGAGCAGTACTTC. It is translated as CANSLTRSEHEQYF.

This chain's CDR3 is CASSVAGPGANVLTF. In nucleotides, the CDR3 is TGTGCCAGCAGTGTAGCGGGCCCTGGGGCCAACGTCCTGACTTTC. This chain uses TRBV28 with TRBJ2-6; 7 bases align to TRBD2. V trimming: 5 bases; J trimming: 2 bases; junction bases outside the gene matches: 3. The CDR3 extends over 15 amino acids. Germline CDR1 is MDHEN and CDR2 is SYDVKM.

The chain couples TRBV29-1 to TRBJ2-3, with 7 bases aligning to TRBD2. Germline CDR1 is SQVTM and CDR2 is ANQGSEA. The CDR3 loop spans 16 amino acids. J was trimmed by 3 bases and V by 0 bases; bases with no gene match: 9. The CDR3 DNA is TGCAGCGTTGAAGATGAGGCGGGGGTGGGAACAGATACGCAGTATTTT. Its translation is CSVEDEAGVGTDTQYF.

CDR3 amino acids: CASSSGILTWQYF. The CDR3 DNA is TGTGCCAGCAGTTCCGGGATTCTAACATGGCAGTACTTC. The rearrangement uses TRBV2 and TRBJ2-7, with a possible D match to TRBD2 (5 bases). This CDR3 has 13 residues. The V gene's germline CDR1 is SNHLY and CDR2 FYNNEI. V was trimmed by 5 bases and J by 9 bases, leaving 17 bases between them.

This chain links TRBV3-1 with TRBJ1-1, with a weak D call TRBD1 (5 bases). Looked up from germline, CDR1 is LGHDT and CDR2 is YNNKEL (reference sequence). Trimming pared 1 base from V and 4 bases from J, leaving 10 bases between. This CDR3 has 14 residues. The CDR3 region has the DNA TGTGCCAGCAGCCAAGTGGGGCTGGTCACTGAAGCTTTCTTT. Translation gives CASSQVGLVTEAFF.

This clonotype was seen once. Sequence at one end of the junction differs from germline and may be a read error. For the CDR3, the DNA is TGCAGTGTCCGGGCCTCCATCGTTCAGACCCAGCATTTT. Its translation is CSVRASIVQTQHF. The chain is built from TRBV20-1 and TRBJ1-5; D unresolved. This CDR3 is 13 amino acids long. The germline V gene encodes CDR1 DFQATT and CDR2 SNEGSKA (reference sequence).

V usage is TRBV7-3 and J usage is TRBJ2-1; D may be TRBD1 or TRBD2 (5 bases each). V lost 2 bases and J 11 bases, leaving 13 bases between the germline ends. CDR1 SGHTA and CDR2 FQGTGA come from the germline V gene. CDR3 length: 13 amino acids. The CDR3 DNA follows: TGTGCCAGCAGCTTAGGGACGCCCGGACAGCAGTTCTTC. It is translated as CASSLGTPGQQFF.

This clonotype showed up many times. The CDR3 spells CASSSNNNEQFF. The DNA for the CDR3 is TGTGCCAGCAGTTCGAATAACAATGAGCAGTTCTTC. The chain has TRBV28 and TRBJ2-1; D remains ambiguous. With 4 bases removed from V and 5 bases from J, the gap between germline ends came to 6 bases. Germline V gene sequence: CDR1 MDHEN, CDR2 SYDVKM. There are 12 residues in the CDR3.

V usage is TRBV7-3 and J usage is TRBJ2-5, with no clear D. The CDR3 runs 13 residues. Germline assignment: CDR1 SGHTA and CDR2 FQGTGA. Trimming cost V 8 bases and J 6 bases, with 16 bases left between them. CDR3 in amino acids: CASAPLPSQTQYF. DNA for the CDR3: TGTGCCAGCGCCCCCCTCCCTTCTCAGACCCAGTACTTC.

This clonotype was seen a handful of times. CDR3 sequence (DNA): TGTGCCAGCAGGAACAGGGGGCTGAGCAATCAGCCCCAGCATTTT. Protein product: CASRNRGLSNQPQHF. This chain links TRBV28 with TRBJ1-5, with TRBD1 matching over 9 bases. Trimming took 6 bases from V and 1 from J; bases not matched to a gene: 4. Looked up from germline, CDR1 is MDHEN and CDR2 is SYDVKM. CDR3 length: 15 amino acids.

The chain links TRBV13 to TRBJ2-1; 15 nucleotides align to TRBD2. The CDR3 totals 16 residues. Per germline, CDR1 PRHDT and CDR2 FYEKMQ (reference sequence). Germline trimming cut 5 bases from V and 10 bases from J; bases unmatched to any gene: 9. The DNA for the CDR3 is TGTGCCAGCAGCGAATCGGGACTAGCGGGGGGTTGGGAGCAGTTCTTC. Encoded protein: CASSESGLAGGWEQFF.

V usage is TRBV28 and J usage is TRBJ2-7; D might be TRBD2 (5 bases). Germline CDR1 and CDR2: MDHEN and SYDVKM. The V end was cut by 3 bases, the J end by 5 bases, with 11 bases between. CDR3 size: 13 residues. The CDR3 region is CASSLPGINEQYF. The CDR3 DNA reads TGTGCCAGCAGTTTGCCGGGGATAAACGAGCAGTACTTC.

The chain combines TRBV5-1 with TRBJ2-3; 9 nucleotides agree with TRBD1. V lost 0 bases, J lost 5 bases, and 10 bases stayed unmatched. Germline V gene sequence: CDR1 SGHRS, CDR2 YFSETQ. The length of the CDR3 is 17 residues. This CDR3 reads CASSLAWTGDFKDTQYF. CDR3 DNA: TGCGCCAGCAGCTTGGCGTGGACAGGGGATTTCAAAGATACGCAGTATTTT.

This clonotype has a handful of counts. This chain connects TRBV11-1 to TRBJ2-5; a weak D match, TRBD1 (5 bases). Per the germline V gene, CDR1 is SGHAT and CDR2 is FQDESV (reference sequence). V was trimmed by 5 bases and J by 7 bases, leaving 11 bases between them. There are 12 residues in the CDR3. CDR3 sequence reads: CASSQGMRTQYF. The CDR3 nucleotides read TGTGCCAGCAGCCAGGGTATGAGGACCCAGTACTTC.

CDR3: CASSLAPPGYEQFF. Written as DNA, the CDR3 is TGTGCCAGCAGCTTAGCGCCCCCGGGTTATGAGCAGTTCTTC. V is TRBV7-2 and J is TRBJ2-1; D not certain. This CDR3 contains 14 residues. V was cut by 0 bases and J by 8 bases, with 11 bases left in between. Germline values: CDR1 SGHTA, CDR2 FQGNSA.

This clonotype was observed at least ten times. CDR3 amino acids: CSADRSSYNEQFF. DNA of the CDR3: TGCAGCGCCGACAGGAGCTCCTACAATGAGCAGTTCTTC. The V gene is TRBV29-1, the J gene TRBJ2-1, with D possibly TRBD1 on 6 matching bases. The V gene's germline CDR1 is SQVTM and CDR2 ANQGSEA. V gave up 7 bases and J gave up 0 bases, with 10 bases separating them. The CDR3 sequence is 13 residues long.

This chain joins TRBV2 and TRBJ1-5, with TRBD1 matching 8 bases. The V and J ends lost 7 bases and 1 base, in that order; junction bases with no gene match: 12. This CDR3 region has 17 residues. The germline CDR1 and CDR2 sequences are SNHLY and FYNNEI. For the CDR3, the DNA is TGTGCCAGCAACGTTGAGCAGGGGGCGGCCAGCAATCAGCCCCAGCATTTT. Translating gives CASNVEQGAASNQPQHF.